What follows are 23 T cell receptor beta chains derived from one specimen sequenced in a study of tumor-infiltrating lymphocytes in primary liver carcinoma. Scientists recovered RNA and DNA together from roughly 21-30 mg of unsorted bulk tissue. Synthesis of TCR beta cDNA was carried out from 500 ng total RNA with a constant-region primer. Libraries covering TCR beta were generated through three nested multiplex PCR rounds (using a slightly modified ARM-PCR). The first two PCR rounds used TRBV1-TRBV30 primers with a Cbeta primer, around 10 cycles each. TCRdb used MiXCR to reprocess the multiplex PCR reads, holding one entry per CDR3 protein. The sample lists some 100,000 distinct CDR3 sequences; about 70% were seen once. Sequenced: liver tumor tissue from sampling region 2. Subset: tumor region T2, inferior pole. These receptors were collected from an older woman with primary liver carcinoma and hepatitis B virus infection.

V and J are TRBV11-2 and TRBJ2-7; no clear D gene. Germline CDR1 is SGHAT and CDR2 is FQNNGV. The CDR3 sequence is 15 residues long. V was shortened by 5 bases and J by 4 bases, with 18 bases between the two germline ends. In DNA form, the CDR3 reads TGTGCCAGCAGCCCCTGGACGGGTCATGAGTACGAGCAGTACTTC. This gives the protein CASSPWTGHEYEQYF.

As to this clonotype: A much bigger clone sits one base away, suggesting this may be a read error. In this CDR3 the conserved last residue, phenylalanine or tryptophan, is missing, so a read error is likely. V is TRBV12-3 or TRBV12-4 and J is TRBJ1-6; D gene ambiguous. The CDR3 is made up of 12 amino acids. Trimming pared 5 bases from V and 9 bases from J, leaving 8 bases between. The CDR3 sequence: CASSHLTSPLHL. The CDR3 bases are TGTGCCAGCAGTCACCTTACTTCACCCCTCCACCTT.

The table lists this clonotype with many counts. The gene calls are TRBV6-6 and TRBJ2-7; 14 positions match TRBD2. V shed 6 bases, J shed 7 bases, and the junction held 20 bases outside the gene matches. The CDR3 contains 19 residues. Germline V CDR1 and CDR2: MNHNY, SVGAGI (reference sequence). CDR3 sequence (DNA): TGTGCCAGCAGACCCCGGCTGGGACTAGCGGGAGTGACAGTAGGGGAGCAGTACTTC. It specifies CASRPRLGLAGVTVGEQYF.

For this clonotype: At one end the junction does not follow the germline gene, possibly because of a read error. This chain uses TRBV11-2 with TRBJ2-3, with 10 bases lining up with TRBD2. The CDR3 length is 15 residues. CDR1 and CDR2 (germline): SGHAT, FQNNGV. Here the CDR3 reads CASGPGLAVPDMQYF. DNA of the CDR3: TGTGCCAGCGGCCCAGGACTAGCGGTACCAGATATGCAGTATTTT.

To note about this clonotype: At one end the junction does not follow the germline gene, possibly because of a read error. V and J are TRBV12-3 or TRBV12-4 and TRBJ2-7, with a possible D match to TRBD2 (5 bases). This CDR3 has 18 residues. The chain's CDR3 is CTSSLASWLNSVDYEQYF. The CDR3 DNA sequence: TGTACCAGCAGTTTAGCGAGTTGGCTGAACTCGGTGGACTACGAGCAGTACTTC.

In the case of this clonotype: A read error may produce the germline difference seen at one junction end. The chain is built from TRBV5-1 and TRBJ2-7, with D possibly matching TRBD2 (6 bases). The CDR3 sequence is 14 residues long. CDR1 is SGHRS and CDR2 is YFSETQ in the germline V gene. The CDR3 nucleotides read TGCGCTAGCAGCTTGGCGGGGTTCCCCTACAAGCAGTACTTC. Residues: CASSLAGFPYKQYF.

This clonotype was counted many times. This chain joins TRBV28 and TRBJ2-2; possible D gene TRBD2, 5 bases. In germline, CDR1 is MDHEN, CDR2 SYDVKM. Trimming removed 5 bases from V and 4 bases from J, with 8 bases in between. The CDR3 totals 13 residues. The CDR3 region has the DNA TGTGCCAGCAGTAGCGGCACCACCGGGGAGCTGTTTTTT. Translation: CASSSGTTGELFF.

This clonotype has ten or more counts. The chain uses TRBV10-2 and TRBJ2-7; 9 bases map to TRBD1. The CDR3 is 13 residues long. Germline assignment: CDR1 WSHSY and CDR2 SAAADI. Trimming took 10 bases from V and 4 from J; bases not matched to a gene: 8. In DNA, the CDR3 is TGCGCCACCAACTCCGGGACAGGGTACGAGCAGTACTTC. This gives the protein CATNSGTGYEQYF.

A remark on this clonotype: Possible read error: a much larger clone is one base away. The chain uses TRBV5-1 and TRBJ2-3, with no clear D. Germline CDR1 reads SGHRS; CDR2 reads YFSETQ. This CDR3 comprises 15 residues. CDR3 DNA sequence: TGCGGCAGCAGCCGTTCCACGGAACCCGCACATACGCAGTATTTT. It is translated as CGSSRSTEPAHTQYF.

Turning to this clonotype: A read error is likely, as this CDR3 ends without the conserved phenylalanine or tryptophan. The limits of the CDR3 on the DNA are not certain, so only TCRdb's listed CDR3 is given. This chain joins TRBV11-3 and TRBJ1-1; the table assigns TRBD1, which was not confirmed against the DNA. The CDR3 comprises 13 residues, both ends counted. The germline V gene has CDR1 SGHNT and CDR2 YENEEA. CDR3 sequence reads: CASSRLDRGLAFL.

The CDR3 nucleotides are TGCAGCGTTGGAAACCGGACCATACTAAACTATGGCTACACCTTC. Its protein product is CSVGNRTILNYGYTF. The chain combines TRBV29-1 with TRBJ1-2, with unresolved D. Deletions cut 4 bases from V and 2 bases from J, with 17 bases between. The germline V gene has CDR1 SQVTM and CDR2 ANQGSEA. The CDR3 has 15 amino acids.

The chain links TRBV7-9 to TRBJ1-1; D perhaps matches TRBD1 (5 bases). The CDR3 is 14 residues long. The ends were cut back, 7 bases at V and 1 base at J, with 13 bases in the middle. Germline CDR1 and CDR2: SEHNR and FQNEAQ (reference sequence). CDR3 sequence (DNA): TGTGCCAGCAACCTGAATCAGGGGAACACTGAAGCTTTCTTT. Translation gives CASNLNQGNTEAFF.

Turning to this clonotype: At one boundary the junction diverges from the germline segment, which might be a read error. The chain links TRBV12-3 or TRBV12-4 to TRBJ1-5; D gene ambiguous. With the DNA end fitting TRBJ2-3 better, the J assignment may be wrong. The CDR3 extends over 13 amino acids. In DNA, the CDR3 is TGTGCCGGCAGTTTAGTAGGAAATCAGCCCCAGTATTTT. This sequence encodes CAGSLVGNQPQYF.

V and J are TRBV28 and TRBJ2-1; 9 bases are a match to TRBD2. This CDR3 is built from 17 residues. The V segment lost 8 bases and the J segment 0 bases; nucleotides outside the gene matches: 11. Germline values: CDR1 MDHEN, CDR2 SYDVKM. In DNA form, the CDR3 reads TGTGCCAGCCGACAGACAAGCGGGAGGACCTCCTACAATGAGCAGTTCTTC. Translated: CASRQTSGRTSYNEQFF.

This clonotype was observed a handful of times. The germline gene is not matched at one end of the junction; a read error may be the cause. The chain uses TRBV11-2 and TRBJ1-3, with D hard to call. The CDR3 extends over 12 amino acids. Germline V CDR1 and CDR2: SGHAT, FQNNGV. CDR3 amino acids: CASSYSANTIYF. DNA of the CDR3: TGTGCCAGCAGTTACTCTGCAAACACCATATATTTT.

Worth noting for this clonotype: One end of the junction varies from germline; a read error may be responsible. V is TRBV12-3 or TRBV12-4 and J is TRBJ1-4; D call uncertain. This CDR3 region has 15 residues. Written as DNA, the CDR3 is TGTGCCAGCAGCCAGCACGGGGAATGGGGTGAAAAACTGCTTTTT. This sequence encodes CASSQHGEWGEKLLF.

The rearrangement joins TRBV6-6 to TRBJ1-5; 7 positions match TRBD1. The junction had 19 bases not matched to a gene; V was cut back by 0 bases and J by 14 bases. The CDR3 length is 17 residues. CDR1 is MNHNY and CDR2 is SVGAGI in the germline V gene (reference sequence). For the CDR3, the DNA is TGTGCCAGCAGTTACTCCGCGGGACAGACTAGCAATCAGCCTGAGCATTTT. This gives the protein CASSYSAGQTSNQPEHF.

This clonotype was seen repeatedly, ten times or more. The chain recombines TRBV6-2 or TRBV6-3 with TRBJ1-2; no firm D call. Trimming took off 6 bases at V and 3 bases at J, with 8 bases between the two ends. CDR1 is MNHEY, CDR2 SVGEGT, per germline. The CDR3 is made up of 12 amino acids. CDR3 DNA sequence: TGTGCCAGCAGCCACCCTTACTATGGCTACACCTTC. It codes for CASSHPYYGYTF.

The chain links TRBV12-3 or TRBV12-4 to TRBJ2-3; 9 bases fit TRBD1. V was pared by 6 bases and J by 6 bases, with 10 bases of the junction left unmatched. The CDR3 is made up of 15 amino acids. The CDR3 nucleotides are TGTGCCAGCAGCTTCGGGGACAGGGTGGCGGATACGCAGTATTTT. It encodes CASSFGDRVADTQYF.

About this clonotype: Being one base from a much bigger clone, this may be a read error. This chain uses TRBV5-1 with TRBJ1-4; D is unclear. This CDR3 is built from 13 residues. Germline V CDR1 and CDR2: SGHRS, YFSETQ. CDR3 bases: TGCGCCAGCAACTTGGGTGGCGATGAAAAACTGTTTTTT. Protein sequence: CASNLGGDEKLFF.

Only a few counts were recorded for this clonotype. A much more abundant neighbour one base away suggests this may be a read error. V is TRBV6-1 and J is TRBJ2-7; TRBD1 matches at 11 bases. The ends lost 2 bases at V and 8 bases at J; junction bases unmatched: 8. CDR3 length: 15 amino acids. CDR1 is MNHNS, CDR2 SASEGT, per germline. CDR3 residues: CASSESRTGGFKQYF. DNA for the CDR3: TGTGCCAGCAGTGAATCAAGGACAGGGGGCTTCAAGCAGTACTTC.

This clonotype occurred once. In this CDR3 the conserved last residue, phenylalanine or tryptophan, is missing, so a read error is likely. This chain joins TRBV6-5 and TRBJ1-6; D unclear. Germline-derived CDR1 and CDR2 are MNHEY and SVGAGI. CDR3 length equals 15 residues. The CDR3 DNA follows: TGTGCCAGCTGTTACTCTGGGAGTGTTGGATCACCCCTCCACCTT. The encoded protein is CASCYSGSVGSPLHL.

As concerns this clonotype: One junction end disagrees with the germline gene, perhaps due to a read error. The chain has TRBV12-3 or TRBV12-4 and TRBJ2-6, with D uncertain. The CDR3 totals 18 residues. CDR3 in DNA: TGTGCCATCAGTTTAGCCGGTCTCTGGAAGGCTGGGACCAACGTCCTGACTTTC. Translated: CAISLAGLWKAGTNVLTF.